This is a list of T cell receptor beta chains from one sample in a study of T cells in Graves' hyperthyroidism and ophthalmopathy. MiXCR, run by TCRdb on the multiplex PCR reads, gives a single entry per CDR3 protein. Altogether approximately 350,000 distinct CDR3 sequences are present, about 15% being singletons, with the ten largest covering roughly 19%. Source material: blood. All receptors come from a woman aged 55-70 years with Graves' ophthalmopathy. Both conserved end residues are part of each CDR3. The D gene is left open where the match is weak. Part of the rows lack a size; the others show once, few, many or a class for expanded clones.

length	size	D	J	V	DNA	CDR3
19	.	TRBD1	TRBJ2-1	TRBV2	TGTGCCAGCAGGTCGGACAGCAGCTCCTCCGGGACAGGATACAATGAGCAGTTCTTC	CASRSDSSSSGTGYNEQFF
17	.	TRBD2	TRBJ2-7	TRBV15	TGTGCCACCAGCGGAGGGACTAGCGGGAGAACGCGGGGCGAGCAGTACTTC	CATSGGTSGRTRGEQYF
16	.	TRBD1	TRBJ2-1	TRBV29-1	TGCAGCGTCGCGGGACAGGGGGGACTAACGTACAATGAGCAGTTCTTC	CSVAGQGGLTYNEQFF
14	few	TRBD2	TRBJ2-1	TRBV5-1	TGCGCCAGCAGCTTGGGGGGGACTATGGATGAGCAGTTCTTC	CASSLGGTMDEQFF
16	few	TRBD1	TRBJ2-4	TRBV12-3/TRBV12-4	TGTGCCAGCAGTTTAGGAGACAGGGTCTCCAAAAACATTCAGTACTTC	CASSLGDRVSKNIQYF
13	many	.	TRBJ2-2	TRBV20-1	TGCAGTGCTCCTCGGGCCGGAGGCGGGGAGCTGTTTTTT	CSAPRAGGGELFF
15	many	TRBD1	TRBJ2-7	TRBV18	TGTGCCAGCTCACCTCGACAGGGAAGCTCCTACGAGCAGTACTTC	CASSPRQGSSYEQYF
14	.	TRBD2	TRBJ2-1	TRBV7-9	TGTGCCAGCAGCTTCGGGAGCGGGGAAGGTGAGCAGTTCTTC	CASSFGSGEGEQFF
14	many	.	TRBJ2-1	TRBV7-8	TGTGCCAGCAGCTGGGCCAGGGTCGGCAATGAGCAGTTCTTC	CASSWARVGNEQFF
20	.	.	TRBJ2-3	TRBV6-2/TRBV6-3	TGTGCCAGCAGTTACTCGACCCCTAATCAAGGGGGAGGCCGCACAGATACGCAGTATTTT	CASSYSTPNQGGGRTDTQYF
12	many	.	TRBJ2-3	TRBV7-2	TGTGCCAGCAGCTTATGGGCAGATACGCAGTATTTT	CASSLWADTQYF
13	.	TRBD1	TRBJ1-2	TRBV20-1	TGCAGTGCCCTGGACAGGTTGGTCTTTGGCTACACCTTC	CSALDRLVFGYTF
18	few	TRBD2	TRBJ2-1	TRBV3-1	TGTGCCAGCAGCCAAGAACCGGGGGGAGTCAGCTCCTACAATGAGCAGTTCTTC	CASSQEPGGVSSYNEQFF
14	.	TRBD2	TRBJ2-3	TRBV11-2	TGTGCCAGCAGCTTATACCGGGGGGAAGATACGCAGTATTTT	CASSLYRGEDTQYF
15	many	TRBD1	TRBJ2-7	TRBV30	TGTGCCTGGAGTATCGCCGGGACAGGGTCCTACGAGCAGTACTTC	CAWSIAGTGSYEQYF
13	.	TRBD2	TRBJ2-1	TRBV7-9	TGTGCCAGCTTGGGGAGACTAGCCGGAGAGCAGTTCTTC	CASLGRLAGEQFF
15	many	.	TRBJ2-3	TRBV20-1	TGCAGTGCTAGTATCCCTTCGACTGGCACAGATACGCAGTATTTT	CSASIPSTGTDTQYF
15	many	.	TRBJ2-7	TRBV27	TGTGCCAGCAGTCCGAGGGTTTCCGGCGGATACGAGCAGTACTTC	CASSPRVSGGYEQYF
14	many	.	TRBJ2-7	TRBV2	TGTGCCAGCACCCTCCTTTGGGGGTCGAGCGAGCAGTACTTC	CASTLLWGSSEQYF
14	.	TRBD2	TRBJ2-7	TRBV19	TGTGCCAGTGCTACTAGCGGGAGTGCTCAGGAGCAGTACTTC	CASATSGSAQEQYF
15	.	.	TRBJ2-3	TRBV25-1	TGTGCCAGCAGTGAATGCGGCAGGGTCACAGATACGCAGTATTTT	CASSECGRVTDTQYF
13	many	.	TRBJ1-2	TRBV2	TGTGCCAGCAGTGAGCGGTACAACTATGGCTACACCTTC	CASSERYNYGYTF
17	.	TRBD1	TRBJ1-5	TRBV7-9	TGTGCCAGCAGCTCGAACGCCGGGACAGGCCCCAATCAGCCCCAGCATTTT	CASSSNAGTGPNQPQHF
15	few	TRBD1	TRBJ2-7	TRBV28	TGTGCCAGCAGTTTACTTGGACAGGGGTTATACGAGCAGTACTTC	CASSLLGQGLYEQYF
16	.	TRBD2	TRBJ2-5	TRBV4-1	TGCGCCAGCAGCACCTATAGCGGGAGGGCCGTGGAGACCCAGTACTTC	CASSTYSGRAVETQYF
16	many	TRBD2	TRBJ2-3	TRBV24-1	TGTGCCACCAGTGACCCGGGACTAGCGGGAGGAGATACGCAGTATTTT	CATSDPGLAGGDTQYF
15	.	.	TRBJ1-6	TRBV27	TGTGCCAGCCGGGAGGGGTTCCCCAATAATTCACCCCTCCACTTT	CASREGFPNNSPLHF
14	many	.	TRBJ1-2	TRBV28	TGTGCCAGCAGTTTCCCCGGCCGGAACTATGGCTACACCTTC	CASSFPGRNYGYTF
13	many	.	TRBJ1-2	TRBV28	TGTGCCAGCAGTTCAGCACCCGGGGGTGGCTACACCTTC	CASSSAPGGGYTF
15	few	TRBD2	TRBJ2-3	TRBV20-1	TGCAGTGCTGAGGGACTAGCGGGAGTGATAGATACGCAGTATTTT	CSAEGLAGVIDTQYF
14	.	.	TRBJ1-1	TRBV19	TGTGCCAGTAGTAGGGACGCCAAGAACACTGAAGCTTTCTTT	CASSRDAKNTEAFF
14	many	.	TRBJ2-5	TRBV5-6	TGTGCCAGCAGCTTACAGGGATTCCAAGAGACCCAGTACTTC	CASSLQGFQETQYF
15	many	.	TRBJ2-7	TRBV28	TGTGCCAGCAGTTTAAAGGGGGTGAGCTCCTACGAGCAGTACTTC	CASSLKGVSSYEQYF
15	.	TRBD2	TRBJ2-7	TRBV6-6	TGTGCCAGCAGTTACGGTGCGGGAGACTCCTACGAGCAGTACTTC	CASSYGAGDSYEQYF
20	few	TRBD2	TRBJ2-2	TRBV2	TGTGCCAGCAGTGAAGCGCTGGTAGGACTAGCGGGAGGAGACACCGGGGAGCTGTTTTTT	CASSEALVGLAGGDTGELFF
16	many	TRBD2	TRBJ2-1	TRBV20-1	TGCAGTGCTAGACGTTCAAGCGGGAGGGCCTACAATGAGCAGTTCTTC	CSARRSSGRAYNEQFF
15	many	.	TRBJ1-1	TRBV7-8	TGTGCCAGCAGCTTAGAGGGACGAGAGAACACTGAAGCTTTCTTT	CASSLEGRENTEAFF
13	few	.	TRBJ1-5	TRBV19	TGTGCCAGTGCCTGGCAGACCAATCAGCCCCAGCATTTT	CASAWQTNQPQHF
15	many	TRBD1	TRBJ2-7	TRBV28	TGTGCCAGCAGTTCACCCGGGACAGGGACCCACGAGCAGTACTTC	CASSSPGTGTHEQYF
14	.	.	TRBJ2-1	TRBV19	TGTGCCAGTAGTAAATCTCCCTCCTACAATGAGCAGTTCTTC	CASSKSPSYNEQFF
14	many	TRBD2	TRBJ2-1	TRBV29-1	TGCAGCGTTGTTCCGGGAGGATCCTACAATGAGCAGTTCTTC	CSVVPGGSYNEQFF
17	many	.	TRBJ1-3	TRBV12-3/TRBV12-4	TGTGCCAGCAGTCCCGAGTCAGGCCGCTACTCTGGAAACACCATATATTTT	CASSPESGRYSGNTIYF
14	many	TRBD1	TRBJ2-2	TRBV3-1	TGTGCCAGCACCACGTACAGGGGCACCGGGGAGCTGTTTTTT	CASTTYRGTGELFF
14	many	.	TRBJ2-3	TRBV13	TGTGCCAGCAGCTTAACAGGACGCACAGATACGCAGTATTTT	CASSLTGRTDTQYF
14	many	.	TRBJ2-7	TRBV19	TGTGCCAGTAGTTTATCGGCGGTAACCTACGAGCAGTACTTC	CASSLSAVTYEQYF
14	many	TRBD1	TRBJ2-7	TRBV12-3/TRBV12-4	TGTGCCAGCAGTTTAGAGGACAGGGGGAACGAGCAGTACTTC	CASSLEDRGNEQYF
17	few	TRBD2	TRBJ2-2	TRBV28	TGTGCCAGCAGGCCCGGGGGGACTAGCGGGAGGATCGGGGAGCTGTTTTTT	CASRPGGTSGRIGELFF
13	many	.	TRBJ2-5	TRBV29-1	TGCAGCGTCCCGGCCGGAGGCCAAGAGACCCAGTACTTC	CSVPAGGQETQYF
14	.	.	TRBJ1-5	TRBV6-1	TGTGCCAGCAGTGAAGCAGCGGGGGGCCAGCCCCAGCATTTT	CASSEAAGGQPQHF
15	.	.	TRBJ2-7	TRBV7-2	TGTGCCAGCAGCTTTATGCGGAAGTCCTCCTACGAGCAGTACTTC	CASSFMRKSSYEQYF
15	few	.	TRBJ2-5	TRBV2	TGTGCCAGCAGTGGGCTAGGAAACCCTCAAGAGACCCAGTACTTC	CASSGLGNPQETQYF
18	many	.	TRBJ1-5	TRBV2	TGTGCCAGCAGCCCTCGGGGTCCGGGGCCCTCCCGCAATCAGCCCCAGCATTTT	CASSPRGPGPSRNQPQHF
14	many	.	TRBJ2-7	TRBV28	TGTGCCAGCAGTTCGACCCGGGGGTTCAACGAGCAGTACTTC	CASSSTRGFNEQYF
14	few	TRBD1	TRBJ1-5	TRBV27	TGTGCCAGCAGTCCGACAGGGGGCCATCAGCCCCAGCATTTT	CASSPTGGHQPQHF
15	few	TRBD2	TRBJ2-3	TRBV20-1	TGCAGTGCTGCCCTAGCGGGAGGTGGCACAGATACGCAGTATTTT	CSAALAGGGTDTQYF
13	few	TRBD2	TRBJ2-1	TRBV5-1	TGCGCCAGCAGCTTGGGGACTAGCTATCAGCAGTTCTTC	CASSLGTSYQQFF
15	few	.	TRBJ2-2	TRBV5-1	TGCGCCAGCAGCTTCGCCGGGACCAACACCGGGGAGCTGTTTTTT	CASSFAGTNTGELFF
15	.	TRBD2	TRBJ2-7	TRBV2	TGTGCCAGCAGGGAGGGACTAGCGGGAGGTTACGAGCAGTACTTC	CASREGLAGGYEQYF
16	many	.	TRBJ2-7	TRBV29-1	TGCAGCGTTGTGCCGGTAATCCGGGGACCTTTTTACGAGCAGTACTTC	CSVVPVIRGPFYEQYF
20	.	TRBD2	TRBJ2-3	TRBV3-1	TGTGCCAGCAGCCAAGATCCGAGACTAGCGGGAGGCCCTGGCACAGATACGCAGTATTTT	CASSQDPRLAGGPGTDTQYF